This note documents a single T cell receptor beta chain sequence. The authors' processing: The assay estimated nucleated cells by amplifying reference gene primers. Sequencing was performed with immunoSEQ multiplex PCR; in TCRdb, only in-frame clones are kept and a portion is missing. That table furnishes V, J and clone size, whereas the DNA furnished D and trimming. The repertoire has approximately 65,000 clones, about 90% of them found once; the top ten carry about 5%. The sample comes from a study of blood T cell repertoires in COVID-19. Study at large: Whether acute or convalescent, the COVID-19 samples came from the United States, Italy and Spain. From T cells, B-cell-depleted T cells, or PBMCs came the material, which was cDNA or gDNA.

Between the trimmed V and J ends, which lost 4 bases and 4 bases, there was a span of 17 bases. This CDR3 is 15 amino acids long. Germline V gene data show CDR1 as SGHRS and CDR2 as YFSETQ. The sample comprised peripheral blood. The receptor was derived from a human donor in a cohort sampled during active COVID-19. The V call is TRBV5-1, the J call TRBJ1-1; possible D gene TRBD1, 6 bases. The CDR3 DNA reads TGCGCCAGCAGCGGGGGAAACAGGGCCGGCACTGAAGCTTTCTTT. Its protein product is CASSGGNRAGTEAFF. Full variable domain (rest looked up from reference TRBV5-1 and TRBJ1-1): KAGVTQTPRYLIKTRGQQVTLSCSPISGHRSVSWYQQTPGQGLQFLFEYFSETQRNKGNFPGRFSGRQFSNSRSEMNVSTLELGDSALYLCASSGGNRAGTEAFFGQGTRLTVV.